The present T cell receptor (beta chain) was sequenced within a study of T cells after yellow fever vaccination. Study conclusions and caveats: High-abundance clonotypes from the bulk population could contaminate FACS-sorted repertoires.

This CDR3 region has 12 residues. V shed 6 bases and J 3 bases; nucleotides not matched to a gene: 1. CDR1 is ENHRY, CDR2 SYGVKD, per germline. TCRdb reprocessed the 5' RACE reads with MiXCR, giving one entry per CDR3 protein. Counted here are roughly 85,000 distinct CDR3 sequences, roughly 13% occurring once; the ten biggest clones make up about 22%. The V and J genes are TRBV10-3 and TRBJ2-5, with 7 positions matching TRBD2. The specimen was CD8+ T cells not binding an NS4B(214-222) dextramer, sorted from PBMCs, collected less than 25 days after the first yellow fever vaccination. The sequence came from a man aged 18 to 35 who received the YFV17D yellow fever vaccine. CDR3 bases: TGTGCCATCAGCACTAGCGAAGAGACCCAGTACTTC. This encodes CAISTSEETQYF.